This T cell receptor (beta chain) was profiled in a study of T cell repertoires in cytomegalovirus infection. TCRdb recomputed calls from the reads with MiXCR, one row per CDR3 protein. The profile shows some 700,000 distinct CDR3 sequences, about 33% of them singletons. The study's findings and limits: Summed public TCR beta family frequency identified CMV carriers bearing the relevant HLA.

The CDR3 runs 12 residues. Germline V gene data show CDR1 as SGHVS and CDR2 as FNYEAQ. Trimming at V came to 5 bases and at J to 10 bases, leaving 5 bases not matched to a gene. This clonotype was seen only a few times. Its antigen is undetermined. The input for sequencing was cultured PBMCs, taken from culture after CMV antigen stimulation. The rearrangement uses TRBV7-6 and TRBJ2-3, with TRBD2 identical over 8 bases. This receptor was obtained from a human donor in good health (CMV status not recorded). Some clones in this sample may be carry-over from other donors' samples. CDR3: CASSPGTRAQYF. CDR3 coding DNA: TGTGCCAGCAGCCCTGGGACTAGGGCGCAGTATTTT.